This T cell receptor beta chain is from a study of T cells after yellow fever vaccination. Study-wide results and caveats: The secondary response was weaker, and its peak arrived faster, on day 5 versus 15.

V gave up 1 base and J gave up 0 bases, with 9 bases separating them. Germline V gene sequence: CDR1 SGDLS, CDR2 YYNGEE. The CDR3 is 15 residues long. In making TCR cDNA, 5'RACE template switching added a universal primer site and UMIs to it. TCRdb independently ran MiXCR on the 5' RACE reads; one entry per CDR3 protein. Here the sample spans about 510,000 distinct CDR3 sequences, about a fifth being singletons. This clonotype was observed a handful of times. Its cognate antigen is unknown. The sequence derives from a man between 18 and 35 years old who received the YFV17D yellow fever vaccine. The rearrangement links TRBV9 to TRBJ2-3; D gene uncertain. This material consisted of PBMCs, taken around 3 weeks after the first yellow fever vaccination. The DNA of the CDR3 is TGTGCCAGCAGCGTAACAGCGCCCAGCACAGATACGCAGTATTTT. Encoded protein: CASSVTAPSTDTQYF.